The following is a T cell receptor beta chain sequence with its context. This record belongs to a study of shared clonotypes between healthy human individuals. Study context: Researchers assigned three CD4 naive, three CD4 memory, two CD8 naive and one CD8 memory plate to each donor.

Each subset's genomic DNA was split evenly across several immunoSEQ plates. Only in-frame clones appear in the TCRdb table, and some are missing; sequencing was by immunoSEQ multiplex PCR. Of 2 million to 2.5 million clones detected, 90% to 96% appear once; the ten largest clones hold around 0.13%. Memory CD4+ cells were the fraction left after CD45RA+ naive selection. This CDR3 spans 19 amino acids. CDR1 and CDR2 (germline): GTSNPN, SVGIG (reference sequence). V lost 3 bases, J lost 0 bases, and 14 bases stayed unmatched. The V gene is TRBV30, the J gene TRBJ2-4; 10 nucleotides agree with TRBD2. Specimen: naive CD4+ T cells sorted from blood. As to subset: CD45RA+ positively selected. The TCR comes from a man aged 18-30 years in good health. For the CDR3, the DNA is TGTGCCTGGAGATTGGAAACTAGCGGGAAGTCCGTAGCCAAAAACATTCAGTACTTC. Translated: CAWRLETSGKSVAKNIQYF.